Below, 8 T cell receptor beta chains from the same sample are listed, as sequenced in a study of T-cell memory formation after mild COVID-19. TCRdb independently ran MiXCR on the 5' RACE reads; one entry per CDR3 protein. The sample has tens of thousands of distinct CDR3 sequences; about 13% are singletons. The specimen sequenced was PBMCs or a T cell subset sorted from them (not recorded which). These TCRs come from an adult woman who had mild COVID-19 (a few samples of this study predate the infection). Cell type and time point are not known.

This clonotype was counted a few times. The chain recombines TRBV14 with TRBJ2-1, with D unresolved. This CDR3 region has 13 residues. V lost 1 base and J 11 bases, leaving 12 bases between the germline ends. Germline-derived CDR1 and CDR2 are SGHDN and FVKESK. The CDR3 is CASSQVASGKQFF. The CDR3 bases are TGTGCCAGCAGCCAAGTGGCGTCAGGAAAGCAGTTCTTC. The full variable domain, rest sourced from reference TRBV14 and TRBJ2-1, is EAGVTQFPSHSVIEKGQTVTLRCDPISGHDNLYWYRRVMGKEIKFLLHFVKESKQDESGMPNNRFLAERTGGTYSTLKVQPAELEDSGVYFCASSQVASGKQFFGPGTRLTVL.

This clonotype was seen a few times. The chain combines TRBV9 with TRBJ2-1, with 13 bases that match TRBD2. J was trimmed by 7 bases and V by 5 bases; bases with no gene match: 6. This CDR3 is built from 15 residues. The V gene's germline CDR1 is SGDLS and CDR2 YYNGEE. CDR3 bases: TGTGCCAGCAGAGCCACTAGCGGGGGGGCAAATGAGCAGTTCTTC. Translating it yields CASRATSGGANEQFF.

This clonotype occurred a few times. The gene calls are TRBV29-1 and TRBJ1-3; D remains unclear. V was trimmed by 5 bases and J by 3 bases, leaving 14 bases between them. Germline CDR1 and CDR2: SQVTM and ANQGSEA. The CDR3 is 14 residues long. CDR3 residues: CSVQPSGSGNTIYF. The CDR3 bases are TGCAGCGTTCAGCCCTCAGGTAGTGGAAACACCATATATTTT.

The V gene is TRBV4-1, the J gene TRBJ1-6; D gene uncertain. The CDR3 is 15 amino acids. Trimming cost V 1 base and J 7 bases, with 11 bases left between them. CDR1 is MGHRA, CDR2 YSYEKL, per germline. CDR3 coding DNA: TGCGCCAGCAGCCAAGGGGGATTAGGGAATTCACCCCTCCACTTT. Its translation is CASSQGGLGNSPLHF.

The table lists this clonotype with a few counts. CDR3 protein: CASREGGDNEQFF. CDR3 DNA: TGTGCCAGCCGGGAGGGCGGCGACAATGAGCAGTTCTTC. The chain is built from TRBV12-3 or TRBV12-4 and TRBJ2-1, with TRBD2 identical over 8 bases. The CDR3 consists of 13 residues. Unmatched junction bases numbered 5, after V lost 8 bases and J lost 5 bases.

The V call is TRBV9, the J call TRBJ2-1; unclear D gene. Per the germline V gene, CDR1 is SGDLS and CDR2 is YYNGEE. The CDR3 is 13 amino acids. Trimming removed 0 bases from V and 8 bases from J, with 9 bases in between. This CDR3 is CASSVGGLDEQFF. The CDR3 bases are TGTGCCAGCAGCGTAGGGGGTCTCGATGAGCAGTTCTTC.

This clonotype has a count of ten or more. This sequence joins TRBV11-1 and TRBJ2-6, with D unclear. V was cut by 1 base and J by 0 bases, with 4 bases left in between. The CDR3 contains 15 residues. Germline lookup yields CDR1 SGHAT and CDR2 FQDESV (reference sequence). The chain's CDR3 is CASSLGLSGANVLTF. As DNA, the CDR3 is TGTGCCAGCAGCTTAGGACTCTCTGGGGCCAACGTCCTGACTTTC.

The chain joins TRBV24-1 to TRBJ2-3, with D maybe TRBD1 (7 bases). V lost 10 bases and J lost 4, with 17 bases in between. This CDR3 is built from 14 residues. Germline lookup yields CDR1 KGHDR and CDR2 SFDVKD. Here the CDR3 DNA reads TGTGCCACTACCGACAGGGAGGAACCAGATACGCAGTATTTT. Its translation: CATTDREEPDTQYF.